Presented here are 25 T cell receptor beta chains from one specimen sequenced in a study of blood T cell repertoires in COVID-19. Profiling relied on immunoSEQ multiplex PCR, and the TCRdb table lists in-frame clones only, not all of them. The sample lists around 620,000 clones; approximately 90% were seen once. Sequences were obtained from peripheral blood. These TCRs come from a woman under 30 with acute or convalescent COVID-19.

V and J are TRBV5-1 and TRBJ2-1; D is unclear. Germline CDR1 is SGHRS and CDR2 is YFSETQ. CDR3 length: 15 residues. V lost 0 bases and J 0 bases, leaving 7 bases between the germline ends. CDR3 nucleotide sequence: TGCGCCAGCAGCTTGGGTCGGAGCTCCTACAATGAGCAGTTCTTC. This codes for CASSLGRSSYNEQFF.

The chain couples TRBV7-2 to TRBJ2-3; 8 positions match TRBD2. This CDR3 has 14 amino acids. From germline, CDR1 is SGHTA and CDR2 FQGNSA. V lost 1 base to trimming and J lost 8 bases; unmatched junction nucleotides: 5. CDR3 nucleotides: TGTGCCAGCAGCTTAGAACTAGCGGAGGGTACGCAGTATTTT. The encoded protein is CASSLELAEGTQYF.

This clone occurred a few times. The CDR3 region has the DNA TGTGCCAGCAGCCCCAGGGACACCCGAAGCTATGGCTACACCTTC. It codes for CASSPRDTRSYGYTF. This chain connects TRBV7-2 to TRBJ1-2, with D perhaps TRBD1 (6 bases). The CDR3 consists of 15 residues. V was cut by 5 bases and J by 4 bases, with 17 bases left in between. The germline V gene encodes CDR1 SGHTA and CDR2 FQGNSA.

The chain combines TRBV6-5 with TRBJ1-1; 9 bases are a match to TRBD1. Germline V gene lookup returns CDR1 MNHEY and CDR2 SVGAGI. The V gene end was trimmed by 2 bases and the J gene end by 11 bases; junction bases not matched to a gene: 12. This CDR3 comprises 15 residues. CDR3 sequence: CASSYRSGTGILAFF. The CDR3 DNA is TGTGCCAGCAGTTACCGTTCCGGGACAGGGATTTTGGCTTTCTTT.

V gene TRBV5-1 combines with J gene TRBJ1-6; TRBD1 aligns across 7 bases. CDR1 is SGHRS and CDR2 is YFSETQ in the germline V gene. The junction had 2 bases not matched to a gene; V was cut back by 4 bases and J by 7 bases. The CDR3 is 13 amino acids. CDR3 region: CASSPGQNSPLHF. CDR3 coding DNA: TGCGCCAGCAGCCCGGGACAGAATTCACCCCTCCACTTT.

This chain joins TRBV29-1 and TRBJ2-7; no clear D gene. Trimming took off 4 bases at V and 1 base at J, with 8 bases between the two ends. The CDR3 is made up of 12 amino acids. CDR1 SQVTM and CDR2 ANQGSEA come from the germline V gene. CDR3 nucleotides: TGCAGCGTTGCTGAGGATTCCTACGAGCAGTACTTC. Translation: CSVAEDSYEQYF.

V gene TRBV5-4 combines with J gene TRBJ2-7; D might be TRBD1 (5 bases). Trimming removed 3 bases from V and 5 bases from J, with 15 bases in between. CDR1 SGHNT and CDR2 YYREEE come from the germline V gene (reference sequence). The CDR3 sequence is 14 residues long. CDR3: CASSSIDSRHEQYF. The CDR3 coding sequence is TGTGCCAGCAGCTCGATCGACAGTAGGCACGAGCAGTACTTC.

V gene TRBV30 combines with J gene TRBJ1-5, with 7 nucleotides matching TRBD1. The germline gives CDR1 GTSNPN, CDR2 SVGIG (reference sequence). The V gene end was trimmed by 4 bases and the J gene end by 6 bases; junction bases not matched to a gene: 6. The CDR3 contains 13 residues. The CDR3 coding sequence is TGTGCCTGGAAGGAACAGGGGTTTCAGCCCCAGCATTTT. Its translation: CAWKEQGFQPQHF.

This chain joins TRBV7-9 and TRBJ1-4, with TRBD1 matching 9 bases. This CDR3 spans 14 amino acids. The germline V gene has CDR1 SEHNR and CDR2 FQNEAQ (reference sequence). Trimming cost V 1 base and J 8 bases; bases outside gene matches: 2. In DNA, the CDR3 is TGTGCCAGCAGCTTAGGGACAGGGGAAGAAAAACTGTTTTTT. This encodes CASSLGTGEEKLFF.

The J gene is TRBJ1-6, the V gene TRBV11-2, with 7 bases that match TRBD1. The trim removed 3 bases at V and 7 bases at J, leaving 12 bases unmatched. Per germline, CDR1 SGHAT and CDR2 FQNNGV. The CDR3 runs 17 residues. In nucleotides, the CDR3 is TGTGCCAGCAGCTTTTGGTTTAAAGGGGGCAGGAATTCACCCCTCCACTTT. Translated: CASSFWFKGGRNSPLHF.

V is TRBV10-1 and J is TRBJ2-7; 9 bases are a match to TRBD1. The CDR3 loop spans 13 amino acids. The V gene end was trimmed by 9 bases and the J gene end by 5 bases; junction bases not matched to a gene: 8. CDR1 is WNHNN, CDR2 SYGVQD, per germline (reference sequence). CDR3 in DNA: TGCGCCAGGAAGACGACAGGGGGGAACGAGCAGTACTTC. As protein: CARKTTGGNEQYF.

The J gene is TRBJ1-1, the V gene TRBV5-1, with 8 bases identical to TRBD1. From germline, CDR1 is SGHRS and CDR2 YFSETQ. V lost 4 bases, J lost 4 bases, and 9 bases stayed unmatched. The CDR3 contains 15 residues. CDR3 loop: CASSPNRGAGTEAFF. In DNA form, the CDR3 reads TGCGCCAGCAGCCCCAACAGGGGGGCGGGCACTGAAGCTTTCTTT.

The chain links TRBV6-5 to TRBJ2-1; tentative D call: TRBD1 (6 bases). Trimming removed 5 bases from V and 9 bases from J, with 20 bases in between. The CDR3 runs to 15 residues. Germline CDR1 and CDR2: MNHEY and SVGAGI. The CDR3 here is CASSQQGSVRGEQFF. In DNA form, the CDR3 reads TGTGCCAGCAGTCAACAGGGAAGTGTACGAGGTGAGCAGTTCTTC.

The rearrangement uses TRBV2 and TRBJ1-1; 8 nucleotides align to TRBD1. This CDR3 spans 15 amino acids. Trimming at V came to 8 bases and at J to 5 bases, leaving 13 bases not matched to a gene. Germline assignment: CDR1 SNHLY and CDR2 FYNNEI. The CDR3 DNA reads TGTGCCAGCCATATTTACGGACAGGGCCAAACTGAAGCTTTCTTT. Translation gives CASHIYGQGQTEAFF.

The chain carries TRBV29-1 and TRBJ1-2; 8 nucleotides align to TRBD1. V lost 3 bases and J lost 7; bases outside the gene matches: 13. The germline gives CDR1 SQVTM, CDR2 ANQGSEA. CDR3 length equals 15 residues. CDR3 coding DNA: TGCAGCGTTGATTCGGGACAGGTGCTTGCGCGTGGCTACACCTTC. Translation: CSVDSGQVLARGYTF.

The chain uses TRBV10-2 and TRBJ1-4; TRBD1 agrees at 9 bases. V dropped 7 bases and J dropped 8; count of bases not matched to a gene: 8. This CDR3 spans 14 amino acids. The germline V gene encodes CDR1 WSHSY and CDR2 SAAADI. The CDR3 nucleotides read TGCGCCAGCACCACAGGGGGCGAACGGGAAAAACTGTTTTTT. It specifies CASTTGGEREKLFF.

The chain carries TRBV27 and TRBJ2-7; 7 bases match TRBD1. The CDR3 is 13 amino acids. V shed 4 bases, J shed 6 bases, and the junction held 6 bases outside the gene matches. Germline V CDR1 and CDR2: MNHEY, SMNVEV (reference sequence). CDR3 loop: CASSSSGGTEQYF. The CDR3 bases are TGTGCCAGCAGTTCTTCAGGGGGTACCGAGCAGTACTTC.

This chain connects TRBV5-6 to TRBJ2-2, with 14 bases identical to TRBD2. Germline loops: CDR1 SGHDT, CDR2 YYEEEE. The junction had 2 bases not matched to a gene; V was cut back by 0 bases and J by 1 base. CDR3 length: 18 amino acids. CDR3 amino acids: CASSLGGLAGGNTGELFF. CDR3 sequence (DNA): TGTGCCAGCAGCTTGGGCGGACTAGCGGGGGGGAACACCGGGGAGCTGTTTTTT.

The chain uses TRBV11-2 and TRBJ1-1, with D possibly matching TRBD1 (5 bases). This CDR3 contains 14 residues. V gave up 5 bases and J gave up 4 bases, with 14 bases separating them. The germline gives CDR1 SGHAT, CDR2 FQNNGV. CDR3 in DNA: TGTGCCAGCAGCCAGACAGTTTCCCTCACTGAAGCTTTCTTT. Translating gives CASSQTVSLTEAFF. Combining the CDR3 with reference TRBV11-2 and TRBJ1-1 gives the whole variable domain EAGVAQSPRYKIIEKRQSVAFWCNPISGHATLYWYQQILGQGPKLLIQFQNNGVVDDSQLPKDRFSAERLKGVDSTLKIQPAKLEDSAVYLCASSQTVSLTEAFFGQGTRLTVV.

This rearrangement joins TRBV6-4 to TRBJ1-2; TRBD1 aligns across 8 bases. The length of the CDR3 is 16 residues. Germline assignment: CDR1 MRHNA and CDR2 SNTAGT. V lost 5 bases, J lost 2 bases, and 10 bases stayed unmatched. For the CDR3, the DNA is TGTGCCAGCAGTCAGACAGGGGCGATGAACAACTATGGCTACACCTTC. The encoded protein is CASSQTGAMNNYGYTF.

The chain uses TRBV2 and TRBJ2-4, with 8 positions matching TRBD1. V shed 6 bases, J shed 9 bases, and the junction held 22 bases outside the gene matches. The CDR3 totals 18 residues. CDR1 and CDR2 (germline): SNHLY, FYNNEI. CDR3 sequence (DNA): TGTGCCAGCAGCGCCTGGACAGGGACGACTGGATCGGGTAGCATTCAGTACTTC. This encodes CASSAWTGTTGSGSIQYF.

The chain couples TRBV11-3 to TRBJ2-3; 9 bases line up with TRBD1. The CDR3 runs 13 residues. CDR1 is SGHNT and CDR2 is YENEEA in the germline V gene. With 5 bases clipped from V and 9 bases from J, the junction kept 6 bases outside the gene matches. Written as DNA, the CDR3 is TGTGCCAGCAGCGGGGGGGACAGGGAAACGCAGTATTTT. Protein: CASSGGDRETQYF.

The chain uses TRBV5-4 and TRBJ1-1; D is ambiguous. The CDR3 loop spans 15 amino acids. Germline V gene lookup returns CDR1 SGHNT and CDR2 YYREEE (reference sequence). V gave up 0 bases and J gave up 4 bases, with 13 bases separating them. This CDR3 reads CASSLGPGLSTEAFF. The CDR3 DNA is TGTGCCAGCAGCTTGGGTCCAGGCTTGAGCACTGAAGCTTTCTTT.

V usage is TRBV12-5 and J usage is TRBJ2-2; D remains ambiguous. The CDR3 has 15 amino acids. The V end was cut by 1 base, the J end by 0 bases, with 6 bases between. Germline V gene lookup returns CDR1 LGHNT and CDR2 FRNRAP. CDR3 region: CASGLGLPNTGELFF. The CDR3 nucleotides read TGTGCTAGTGGTTTGGGGCTCCCGAACACCGGGGAGCTGTTTTTT.

V and J are TRBV4-2 and TRBJ1-2, with a tentative D call TRBD1 (6 bases). Trimming shortened V by 4 bases and J by 2 bases, and 14 bases separated the two germline ends. The CDR3 length is 15 residues. Germline loops: CDR1 LGHNA, CDR2 YNFKEQ. The CDR3 nucleotides read TGTGCCAGCAGCCGAGGGAAAGGACAGAACTATGGCTACACCTTC. Translated: CASSRGKGQNYGYTF.